This TCR beta chain came from a study of siplizumab effects on memory and regulatory T cells. Regarding the study as a whole: Relative to controls at 26.9%, mappable alloreactive CD4+ clones exhibited a mean Treg-derived proportion of approximately 70% with siplizumab. Unstimulated subsets accounted for the mapping of only a minor share of the clones that were alloreactive. Major contributors to the alloresponse seemed to be naive T cells, which also appeared more diverse than memory cells.

On this clone: Its antigen remains unidentified.

Trimming took off 0 bases at V and 5 bases at J, with 20 bases between the two ends. The CDR3 covers 17 residues. Germline V gene sequence: CDR1 SGHDT, CDR2 YYEEEE. The repertoire was sequenced with immunoSEQ multiplex PCR; TCRdb's copy has only in-frame clones and lacks some. The sample shows around 110,000 clones, about 94% of them seen only once. The sequencing sample was made of non-Treg CD4+ T cells sorted from blood. This sequence originates from a human donor in good health. V and J are TRBV5-6 and TRBJ1-1, with D possibly TRBD1 on 5 matching bases. As DNA, the CDR3 is TGTGCCAGCAGCTTGGTGGGTGATCAGGGTCGAGATACTGAAGCTTTCTTT. It translates to CASSLVGDQGRDTEAFF.